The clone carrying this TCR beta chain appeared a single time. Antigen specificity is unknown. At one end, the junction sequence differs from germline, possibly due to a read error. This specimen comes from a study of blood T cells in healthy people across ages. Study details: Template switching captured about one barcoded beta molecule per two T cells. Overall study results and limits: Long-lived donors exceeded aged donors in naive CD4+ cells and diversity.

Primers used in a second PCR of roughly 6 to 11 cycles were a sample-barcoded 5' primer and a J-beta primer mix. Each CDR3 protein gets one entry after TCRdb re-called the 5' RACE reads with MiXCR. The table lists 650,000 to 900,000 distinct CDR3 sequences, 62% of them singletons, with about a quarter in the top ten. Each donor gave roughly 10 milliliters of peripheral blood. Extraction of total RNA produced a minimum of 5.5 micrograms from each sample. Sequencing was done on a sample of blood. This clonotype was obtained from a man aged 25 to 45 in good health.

The CDR3 DNA is TGTGCCAACAGCGTAACAGTGTACCAAGAGACCCAGTACTTC. It translates to CANSVTVYQETQYF. The genes are TRBV9 and TRBJ2-5; D not resolved. CDR1 SGDLS and CDR2 YYNGEE come from the germline V gene. The CDR3 spans 14 residues.